A selection of T cell receptor beta chains follows, all from one sample in a study of beta chain features in type 1 diabetes. Sequencing was performed with immunoSEQ multiplex PCR; in TCRdb, only in-frame clones are kept and a portion is missing. The top ten clones hold 0.65% to 0.9% of a sample with 160,000 or so clones, 7% to 9.5% of them seen once. The sample was central memory CD4+ T cells from blood. These receptors all come from a young woman with type 1 diabetes. The CDR3 runs from the conserved cysteine through the conserved F or W. A D gene is named only where the DNA matches it firmly. Clone sizes are given selectively: once, few, many, or a class where the clone is expanded.

>TRBJ2-7|TRBV28|few|TRBD2
CASSPTSGSGYEQYF
TGTGCCAGCAGTCCCACTAGCGGCTCGGGGTACGAGCAGTACTTC
>TRBJ2-1|TRBV18|few|TRBD2
CASSPGLAGDDEQFF
TGTGCCAGCTCACCGGGACTAGCGGGAGACGATGAGCAGTTCTTC
>TRBJ2-4|TRBV11-2|-|-
CASSLGSGEFGKNIQYF
TGTGCCAGCAGCTTAGGATCAGGGGAATTTGGCAAAAACATTCAGTACTTC
>TRBJ1-4|TRBV14|few|-
CASSQVRPPGGEKLFF
TGTGCCAGCAGCCAAGTAAGGCCTCCCGGAGGTGAAAAACTGTTTTTT
>TRBJ1-2|TRBV5-6|few|-
CASSLENRATIGYTF
TGTGCCAGCAGCTTGGAGAACAGGGCCACTATTGGCTACACCTTC
>TRBJ1-2|TRBV19|-|TRBD1
CASNPGTEVHGYTF
TGTGCCAGTAATCCGGGGACAGAAGTCCATGGCTACACCTTC
>TRBJ1-1|TRBV28|-|-
CASLGRGYTEAFF
TGTGCCAGCCTTGGGAGGGGTTACACTGAAGCTTTCTTT
>TRBJ1-1|TRBV6-6|-|-
CASSNYRNTEAFF
TGTGCCAGCAGTAACTACAGGAACACTGAAGCTTTCTTT
>TRBJ2-7|TRBV12-2|few|-
CASRPPGAGAGYEQYF
TGTGCAAGTCGCCCGCCCGGGGCGGGAGCTGGGTACGAGCAGTACTTC
>TRBJ2-1|TRBV10-2|-|-
CASSLTRGREEQFF
TGCGCCAGCAGCTTAACAAGGGGCCGGGAGGAGCAGTTCTTC
>TRBJ1-2|TRBV28|-|-
CASRSQGGRGYTF
TGTGCCAGCAGATCGCAGGGAGGACGTGGCTACACCTTC
>TRBJ2-3|TRBV10-3|few|TRBD2
CAISERGAGALTDTQYF
TGTGCCATCAGTGAGAGAGGAGCGGGAGCGCTCACAGATACGCAGTATTTT
>TRBJ2-7|TRBV7-9|few|-
CASSLGRSGISYEQYF
TGTGCCAGCAGCTTAGGTCGCTCGGGGATATCCTACGAGCAGTACTTC
>TRBJ2-5|TRBV14|few|-
CASSLTRETQYF
TGTGCCAGCAGCCTAACGCGTGAGACCCAGTACTTC
>TRBJ2-3|TRBV28|few|-
CASSLSGWRASWPDTQYF
TGTGCCAGCAGTTTATCGGGTTGGAGGGCTAGCTGGCCAGATACGCAGTATTTT
>TRBJ2-1|TRBV28|-|-
CASSFPRENEQFF
TGTGCCAGCAGTTTCCCCCGGGAGAATGAGCAGTTCTTC
>TRBJ1-2|TRBV29-1|-|-
CSVGNVGVNYGYTF
TGCAGCGTAGGGAACGTAGGGGTTAACTATGGCTACACCTTC
>TRBJ1-2|TRBV5-1|-|-
CASSSLQGRDYGYTF
TGCGCCAGCAGCTCGCTCCAGGGGAGGGACTATGGCTACACCTTC
>TRBJ2-7|TRBV30|many|-
CAWSVGKGFSYEQYF
TGTGCCTGGAGTGTAGGAAAGGGGTTCTCCTACGAGCAGTACTTC
>TRBJ2-1|TRBV10-2|few|-
CASSEPGSSNEQFF
TGCGCCAGCAGTGAGCCGGGATCTAGTAATGAGCAGTTCTTC
>TRBJ2-5|TRBV9|few|-
CASSYTGKETQYF
TGTGCCAGCAGCTATACGGGGAAAGAGACCCAGTACTTC
>TRBJ2-1|TRBV2|many|-
CASSESSSNEQFF
TGTGCCAGCAGTGAATCTAGCAGCAATGAGCAGTTCTTC
>TRBJ2-1|TRBV7-9|few|TRBD2
CARDSGTSSYNEQFF
TGTGCCAGGGATAGCGGGACAAGCTCCTACAATGAGCAGTTCTTC
>TRBJ2-1|TRBV29-1|few|TRBD1
CSVDQTGARGNEQFF
TGCAGCGTTGACCAAACAGGGGCCCGAGGGAATGAGCAGTTCTTC
>TRBJ2-7|TRBV6-6|few|TRBD1
CASSRDSLYEQYF
TGTGCCAGCAGTCGGGACAGCCTCTACGAGCAGTACTTC
>TRBJ2-2|TRBV29-1|-|TRBD1
CSVAGTGGDTGELFF
TGCAGCGTTGCCGGGACAGGGGGTGACACCGGGGAGCTGTTTTTT
>TRBJ2-3|TRBV4-2|few|TRBD2
CASSQGSGSTDTQYF
TGTGCCAGCAGCCAAGGAAGCGGGAGTACAGATACGCAGTATTTT
>TRBJ2-2|TRBV23-1|-|-
CASSHIRANTGELFF
TGCGCCAGCAGTCACATCAGGGCTAACACCGGGGAGCTGTTTTTT
>TRBJ2-2|TRBV29-1|-|TRBD2
CSVGLTSATTGELFF
TGCAGCGTTGGACTAACTAGCGCCACCACCGGGGAGCTGTTTTTT
>TRBJ1-2|TRBV5-1|-|TRBD1
CASSSGQGVGYTF
TGCGCCAGCAGCTCGGGACAGGGGGTCGGCTACACCTTC
>TRBJ1-2|TRBV27|few|-
CASSLSFDYGYTF
TGTGCCAGCAGTTTATCCTTCGACTATGGCTACACCTTC
>TRBJ1-2|TRBV29-1|few|TRBD1
CSAGTGSFYGYTF
TGCAGCGCCGGGACAGGATCCTTCTATGGCTACACCTTC
>TRBJ1-1|TRBV5-1|few|TRBD1
CASSGDRGWTEAFF
TGCGCCAGCAGCGGCGACAGGGGTTGGACTGAAGCTTTCTTT
>TRBJ2-1|TRBV6-5|-|-
CASSSRLARQFF
TGTGCCAGCAGTTCGCGTCTAGCGCGGCAGTTCTTC
>TRBJ2-3|TRBV2|-|-
CASSAVSSTDTQYF
TGTGCCAGCAGTGCGGTTAGCAGCACAGATACGCAGTATTTT
>TRBJ2-7|TRBV7-3|few|TRBD1
CASSLTGQGGEQYF
TGTGCCAGCAGCTTAACGGGACAGGGGGGCGAGCAGTACTTC
>TRBJ1-1|TRBV29-1|-|TRBD1
CSGLQGRRAFF
TGCAGCGGCCTACAGGGGAGAAGAGCTTTCTTT
>TRBJ2-1|TRBV30|few|TRBD2
CAWSGLAGGNEQFF
TGTGCCTGGAGTGGACTAGCGGGAGGCAATGAGCAGTTCTTC
>TRBJ1-5|TRBV30|many|-
CAWRLDTAGPQHF
TGTGCCTGGAGACTGGACACGGCGGGACCCCAGCATTTT
>TRBJ1-2|TRBV5-1|few|-
CASSLDGTDGYTF
TGCGCCAGCAGCTTGGACGGGACTGATGGCTACACCTTC
>TRBJ2-3|TRBV14|few|-
CASSQDPSGSAQYF
TGTGCCAGCAGCCAAGATCCTTCGGGAAGTGCGCAGTATTTT
>TRBJ1-2|TRBV9|-|-
CASRGPQGLSYGYTF
TGTGCCAGCAGGGGACCACAGGGTCTATCCTATGGCTACACCTTC
>TRBJ1-3|TRBV6-6|few|-
CASSYIWSSGNTIYF
TGTGCCAGCAGTTATATCTGGAGCTCTGGAAACACCATATATTTT
>TRBJ2-3|TRBV28|few|TRBD1
CASSSSGTGGKDTQYF
TGTGCCAGCAGTTCGTCCGGGACAGGGGGCAAAGATACGCAGTATTTT
>TRBJ1-4|TRBV5-6|-|-
CASSLGPGPNEKLFF
TGTGCCAGCAGCTTGGGTCCAGGGCCTAATGAAAAACTGTTTTTT
>TRBJ2-7|TRBV19|-|-
CASSGRDNYEQYF
TGTGCCAGTAGTGGCCGGGACAACTACGAGCAGTACTTC
>TRBJ2-7|TRBV27|-|-
CASSSVKGPTYEQYF
TGTGCCAGCAGTTCCGTTAAGGGGCCTACCTACGAGCAGTACTTC
>TRBJ2-3|TRBV11-2|few|-
CASSQTGDTQYF
TGTGCCAGCAGCCAAACGGGGGATACGCAGTATTTT
>TRBJ1-2|TRBV7-9|-|-
CASSSTRRTELGYGYTF
TGTGCCAGCAGCTCAACCAGAAGAACAGAGCTGGGCTATGGCTACACCTTC
>TRBJ1-2|TRBV28|few|-
CASSFLEGRGYTF
TGTGCCAGCAGTTTCTTGGAGGGCCGAGGCTACACCTTC
>TRBJ2-1|TRBV30|-|-
CAWSVFGGRQFF
TGTGCCTGGAGTGTATTTGGAGGCAGGCAGTTCTTC